These T cell receptor beta chains were read from a single sample in a study of response to subunit inactivated influenza vaccine. MiXCR, run by TCRdb on the RT-PCR reads, gives a single entry per CDR3 protein. This sample has hundreds of thousands of distinct CDR3 sequences, with around 15% found just once. Sample: PBMCs from blood, taken 14 to 15 days before vaccination. These receptors all come from a man aged 45-65 years who received an inactivated influenza vaccine. Both conserved end residues are part of each CDR3. The D gene is left open where the match is weak. Size tells how often a clone was seen (once, few, many) or the class of an expanded clone, and some rows leave it out.

J gene	clone size	D gene	V gene	CDR3 protein	CDR3 DNA
TRBJ2-7	-	-	TRBV2	CASRESTGDSYEQYF	TGTGCCAGCAGAGAATCGACAGGAGACTCCTACGAGCAGTACTTC
TRBJ2-2	many	-	TRBV6-2/TRBV6-3	CASSRPLGGANTGELFF	TGTGCCAGCAGCCGACCTCTAGGTGGGGCGAACACCGGGGAGCTGTTTTTT
TRBJ2-5	few	TRBD2	TRBV25-1	CASSEGGGRALGETQYF	TGTGCCAGTAGTGAAGGAGGCGGGAGGGCCCTCGGGGAGACCCAGTACTTC
TRBJ2-5	-	TRBD2	TRBV5-1	CASSFGTSGMETQYF	TGCGCCAGCAGTTTCGGGACTAGCGGGATGGAGACCCAGTACTTC
TRBJ1-4	few	TRBD1	TRBV4-3	CASSQTGREKLFF	TGCGCCAGCAGCCAGACAGGGCGCGAAAAACTGTTTTTT
TRBJ1-1	-	-	TRBV3-1	CASSQAFTEAFF	TGTGCCAGCAGCCAAGCATTCACTGAAGCTTTCTTT
TRBJ2-7	-	-	TRBV7-2	CASSLARGIPYEQYF	TGTGCCAGCAGCTTAGCGAGGGGGATCCCCTACGAGCAGTACTTC
TRBJ1-1	-	-	TRBV15	CATSRVDKNTEAFF	TGTGCCACCAGCAGAGTAGACAAGAACACTGAAGCTTTCTTT
TRBJ2-7	-	-	TRBV7-2	CASSLGVGATYEQYF	TGTGCCAGCAGCTTAGGAGTGGGGGCGACTTACGAGCAGTACTTC
TRBJ2-2	few	-	TRBV15	CATSRVRGNTGELFF	TGTGCCACCAGCAGAGTCAGGGGAAACACCGGGGAGCTGTTTTTT
TRBJ1-2	-	-	TRBV15	CATSGILDGYTF	TGTGCCACCTCGGGGATCCTTGATGGCTACACCTTC
TRBJ2-1	-	-	TRBV2	CASSVLDSNEQFF	TGTGCCAGCAGTGTCCTAGATAGCAATGAGCAGTTCTTC
TRBJ2-1	few	-	TRBV20-1	CSASGGEKIHNEQFF	TGCAGTGCTAGTGGCGGGGAAAAAATACACAATGAGCAGTTCTTC
TRBJ2-5	-	-	TRBV4-1	CASSQRYMGETQYF	TGCGCCAGCAGCCAACGTTACATGGGGGAGACCCAGTACTTC
TRBJ2-2	-	-	TRBV5-1	CASSLEGDSPTGELFF	TGCGCCAGCAGCTTGGAAGGCGATAGCCCAACCGGGGAGCTGTTTTTT
TRBJ2-1	once	-	TRBV19	CASRIGQYYNEQFF	TGTGCCAGTCGTATAGGACAGTATTACAATGAGCAGTTCTTC
TRBJ2-3	-	TRBD2	TRBV5-1	CASSSTSGGARMRDTQYF	TGCGCCAGCAGCTCGACTAGCGGGGGTGCTCGGATGAGAGATACGCAGTATTTT
TRBJ1-1	-	-	TRBV5-1	CASSSTNTEAFF	TGCGCCAGCAGCTCTACCAACACTGAAGCTTTCTTT
TRBJ2-3	-	-	TRBV4-2	CASSQDAGLERTDTQYF	TGTGCCAGCAGCCAAGATGCCGGGTTAGAGCGGACAGATACGCAGTATTTT
TRBJ2-7	-	-	TRBV6-5	CASSYSRGSPEQYF	TGTGCCAGCAGTTACTCGAGGGGCAGCCCCGAGCAGTACTTC
TRBJ2-7	many	TRBD1	TRBV28	CASRLGQVGHEQYF	TGTGCCAGCCGCCTAGGACAGGTAGGCCACGAGCAGTACTTC
TRBJ2-3	-	-	TRBV5-1	CASSLTVDTDTQYF	TGCGCCAGCAGCTTGACAGTAGACACAGATACGCAGTATTTT
TRBJ1-2	many	TRBD1	TRBV4-3	CASSQSLTGGRGYGYTF	TGCGCCAGCAGCCAATCGTTAACAGGGGGCAGGGGCTATGGCTACACCTTC
TRBJ2-3	few	TRBD2	TRBV20-1	CSAHTPAGAPDTQYF	TGCAGTGCTCATACCCCGGCGGGAGCCCCAGATACGCAGTATTTT
TRBJ1-2	-	-	TRBV7-9	CASSLDGQTMTGYTF	TGTGCCAGCAGCTTAGACGGACAGACTATGACAGGCTACACCTTC
TRBJ1-1	-	TRBD1	TRBV25-1	CASRGTGLTNTEAFF	TGTGCCAGCAGAGGGACAGGGCTAACGAACACTGAAGCTTTCTTT
TRBJ1-1	-	-	TRBV20-1	CCAREAGRMNTEAFF	TGCTGTGCTAGAGAAGCAGGGAGGATGAACACTGAAGCTTTCTTT
TRBJ1-1	-	-	TRBV7-2	CASSLAGVWGDTEAFF	TGTGCCAGCAGCTTAGCGGGCGTTTGGGGGGACACTGAAGCTTTCTTT
TRBJ1-3	-	-	TRBV7-2	CASSYGTPGNTIYF	TGTGCCAGCAGCTACGGGACTCCTGGAAACACCATATATTTT
TRBJ2-2	many	-	TRBV4-1	CASSQIPRQNTGELFF	TGCGCCAGCAGCCAAATCCCTCGACAAAACACCGGGGAGCTGTTTTTT
TRBJ2-1	-	-	TRBV20-1	CSARDGAADNEQFF	TGCAGTGCTAGAGATGGGGCGGCCGACAATGAGCAGTTCTTC
TRBJ2-7	-	-	TRBV14	CASSQDSRRGSYEQYF	TGTGCCAGCAGCCAAGATAGCCGCAGGGGCTCCTACGAGCAGTACTTC
TRBJ2-5	-	-	TRBV9	CASSTSRAGQETQYF	TGTGCCAGCAGCACCTCTCGGGCAGGGCAAGAGACCCAGTACTTC